This TCR beta chain was recovered during a study of blood T cells in healthy people across ages (dated by TCRdb to between 2014 and 2017). Background for the entire study: In model experiments, roughly one uniquely barcoded TCR beta cDNA molecule per two T cells was captured by template switching. Using deep sequencing normalized with unique cDNA molecular identifiers, the study measured how TCR beta repertoire diversity changes with age. To avoid experimental bias, donors of different ages were randomly spread across the sequencing lanes. The study analyzed two additional independent replicas of 1 million unique cDNA reads from the same blood draw for two donors, one aged 18 to 30 and one aged 80 or older. Donors were grouped into four age groups: young (average 16 years), middle-aged (about 40), aged (around 60) and long-lived (just over 80). What the work shows at the level of the full study, not this receptor alone: Because donor CMV infection status was unknown, age-related changes in expanded clonotypes were potentially confounded. Estimates of total diversity based on one million sequenced T cells were regarded as lower bounds and as underestimates. Observed TCR beta diversity correlated strongly with the percentage of naive T cells measured by flow cytometry. As age increased, observed TCR beta diversity per million T cells dropped in a roughly linear way, and a significant reduction was already evident by age approximately 40. Compared with the aged group, more naive CD4+ T cells, fewer expanded clones and increased TCR diversity were shown by the long-lived group, suggesting age selection. Since profiling was done on bulk unsorted PBMCs, naive and antigen-experienced compartments could not be conclusively compared.

CDR1 SGHTA and CDR2 FQGTGA are derived from the germline V gene. The V and J ends are trimmed by 3 bases and 1 base, leaving 12 bases between them. The CDR3, from cysteine to phenylalanine, totals 15 residues. The retained sequence is limited to the CDR3, 45 bases, with the frame set at the first base. Donors were a few dozen systemically healthy Caucasian individuals from Russia aged about 6 to 100 years. Approximately 9.7 milliliters of peripheral blood were drawn from each donor into EDTA-treated Vacutainer tubes. Ficoll-Paque density-gradient centrifugation was used to isolate PBMCs, with at least 7 million obtained per sample. Trizol reagent was used to extract total RNA from PBMCs, with at least 5.5 micrograms per sample. For every donor, flow cytometry on a PBMC aliquot measured the percentage of naive CD45RAhigh/CD27high T cells. As to this clonotype: Its antigen remains unidentified. Base qualities are not provided; no much larger clone lies one nucleotide away.

The receptor library was made with 5' RACE. Instrument used: Illumina HiSeq 2500. A second 7 to 11 cycle PCR used a sample-barcoded 5' primer and a J-beta primer mix. Each TCR beta cDNA molecule received a unique molecular identifier from a template-switch 5' adaptor carrying 12 random nucleotides. At least 3 million CDR3-containing paired-end reads were obtained from each sample. All of the RNA was converted into first-strand cDNA using the Mint cDNA synthesis kit, with a TRBC-specific oligonucleotide serving as the primer. After uracil-DNA glycosylase treatment, a first 18-cycle PCR used universal primers M1SS and BC2_uni_R on all cDNA. The original methods were these. Each sample was normalized by randomly selecting 1 million high-quality reads, each carrying a distinct molecular identifier. Reads sharing molecular identifiers were discarded rather than binned into consensus sequences. MiTCR, run with a Q25 quality threshold and the strictest error-elimination algorithm, handled CDR3 identification, clonotype clustering and error correction. A nonparametric unseen species model with Euler transformation was used to estimate a lower bound on total TCR beta diversity. Starting from the raw public reads, TCRdb applied fastp trimming at Q25, assembled clones with MiXCR and retained in-frame beta chains. Every distinct CDR3 protein forms one entry, paired with its most common genes and DNA. It is TCRdb's table, rather than the study itself, that gives the V and J calls and clone size. Present in this sample are approximately 820,000 distinct CDR3 sequences, around 42% of which were seen just once. The ten largest clones capture about 19% of the sample.

This TCR came from a man aged 55-75 years in good health. The specimen was blood. This receptor chain uses TRBV7-3 and TRBJ1-1; TRBD1 is a weak D gene call, 5 bases matching. The DNA sequence reads TGTGCCAGCAGCTTCCGGGGGGGGGAGAACACTGAAGCTTTCTTT. Protein translation: CASSFRGGENTEAFF.